This TCR beta chain was observed in a study of blood T cell repertoires in COVID-19. Overall study context: The origin of the acute and convalescent COVID-19 samples was the United States, Italy and Spain. PBMCs, B-cell-depleted T cells, or T cells were the source of the cDNA or gDNA that made up the material.

The CDR3 loop spans 12 amino acids. Germline V gene lookup returns CDR1 MDHEN and CDR2 SYDVKM. V was cut by 4 bases and J by 4 bases, with 5 bases left in between. The table came from immunoSEQ multiplex PCR; TCRdb's copy has only in-frame clones and leaves some out. The sample gives about 210,000 clones, around nine tenths of which show up once; around 1.5% is in the top ten. The clonotype was recovered from a man aged 18 to 29 with active or convalescent COVID-19. This chain uses TRBV28 with TRBJ1-5; D is unclear. Sequenced sample: peripheral blood. CDR3 region: CASSSQNQPQHF. CDR3 bases: TGTGCCAGCAGTTCACAAAATCAGCCCCAGCATTTT.